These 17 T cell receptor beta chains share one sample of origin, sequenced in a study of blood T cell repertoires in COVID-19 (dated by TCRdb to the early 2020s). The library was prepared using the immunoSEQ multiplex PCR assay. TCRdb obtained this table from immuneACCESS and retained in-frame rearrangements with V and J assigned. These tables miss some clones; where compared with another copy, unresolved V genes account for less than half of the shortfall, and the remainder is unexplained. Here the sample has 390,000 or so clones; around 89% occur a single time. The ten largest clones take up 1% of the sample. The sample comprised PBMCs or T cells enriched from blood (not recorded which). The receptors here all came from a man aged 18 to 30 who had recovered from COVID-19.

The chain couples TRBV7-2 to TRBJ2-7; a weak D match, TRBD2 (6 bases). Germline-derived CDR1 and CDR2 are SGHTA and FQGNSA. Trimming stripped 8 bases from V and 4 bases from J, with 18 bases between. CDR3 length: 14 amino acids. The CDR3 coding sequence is TGTGCCAGCGGACTGGGGGGTACGATTTACGAGCAGTACTTC. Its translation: CASGLGGTIYEQYF.

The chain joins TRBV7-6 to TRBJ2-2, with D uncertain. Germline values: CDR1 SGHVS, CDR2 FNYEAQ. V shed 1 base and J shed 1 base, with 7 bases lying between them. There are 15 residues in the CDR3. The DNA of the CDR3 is TGTGCCAGCAGCTTAGTAGGCGGGAACACCGGGGAGCTGTTTTTT. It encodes CASSLVGGNTGELFF.

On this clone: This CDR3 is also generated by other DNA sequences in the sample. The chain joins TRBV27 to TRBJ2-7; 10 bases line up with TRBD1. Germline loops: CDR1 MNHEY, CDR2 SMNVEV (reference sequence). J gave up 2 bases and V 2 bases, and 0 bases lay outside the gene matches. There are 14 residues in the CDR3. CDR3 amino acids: CASSLGTGAYEQYF. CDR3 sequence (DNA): TGTGCCAGCAGTTTAGGGACAGGGGCCTACGAGCAGTACTTC.

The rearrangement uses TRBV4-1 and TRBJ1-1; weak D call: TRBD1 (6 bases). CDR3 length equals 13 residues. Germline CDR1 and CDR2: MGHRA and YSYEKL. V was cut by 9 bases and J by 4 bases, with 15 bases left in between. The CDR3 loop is CASKNRERTEAFF. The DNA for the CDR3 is TGCGCCAGTAAAAACAGGGAGCGCACTGAAGCTTTCTTT.

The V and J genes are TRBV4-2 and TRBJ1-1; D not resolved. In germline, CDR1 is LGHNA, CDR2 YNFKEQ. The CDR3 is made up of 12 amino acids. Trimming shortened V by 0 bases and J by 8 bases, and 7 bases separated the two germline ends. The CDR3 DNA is TGTGCCAGCAGCCAAGATGACTCCGAAGCTTTCTTT. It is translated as CASSQDDSEAFF.

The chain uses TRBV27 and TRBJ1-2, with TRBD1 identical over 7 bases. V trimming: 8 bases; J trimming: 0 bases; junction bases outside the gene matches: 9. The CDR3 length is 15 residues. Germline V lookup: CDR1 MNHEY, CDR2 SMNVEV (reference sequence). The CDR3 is CASRPGGTANYGYTF. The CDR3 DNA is TGTGCCAGCCGCCCCGGAGGGACAGCTAACTATGGCTACACCTTC.

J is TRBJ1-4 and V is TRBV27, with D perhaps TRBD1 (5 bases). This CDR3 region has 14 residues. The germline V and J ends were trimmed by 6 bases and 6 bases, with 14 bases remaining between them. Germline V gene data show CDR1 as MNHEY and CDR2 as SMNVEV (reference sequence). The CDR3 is CASRGPKGHEKLFF. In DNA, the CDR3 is TGTGCCAGCAGGGGGCCCAAAGGTCATGAAAAACTGTTTTTT.

CDR3 nucleotide sequence: TGTGCCAGCACTGACTCAAGCGAAGCTTTCTTT. Protein sequence: CASTDSSEAFF. V usage is TRBV6-2 or TRBV6-3 and J usage is TRBJ1-1; D remains ambiguous. Germline lookup yields CDR1 MNHEY and CDR2 SVGEGT. This CDR3 region has 11 residues. V was trimmed by 7 bases and J by 8 bases, leaving 11 bases between them.

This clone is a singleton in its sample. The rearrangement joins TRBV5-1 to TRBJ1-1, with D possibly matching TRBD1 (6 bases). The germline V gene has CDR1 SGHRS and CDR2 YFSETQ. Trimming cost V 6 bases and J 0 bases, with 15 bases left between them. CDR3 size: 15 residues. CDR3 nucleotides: TGCGCCAGCACCTACGTGGGGGACATGAACACTGAAGCTTTCTTT. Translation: CASTYVGDMNTEAFF. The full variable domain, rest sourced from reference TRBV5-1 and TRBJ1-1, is KAGVTQTPRYLIKTRGQQVTLSCSPISGHRSVSWYQQTPGQGLQFLFEYFSETQRNKGNFPGRFSGRQFSNSRSEMNVSTLELGDSALYLCASTYVGDMNTEAFFGQGTRLTVV.

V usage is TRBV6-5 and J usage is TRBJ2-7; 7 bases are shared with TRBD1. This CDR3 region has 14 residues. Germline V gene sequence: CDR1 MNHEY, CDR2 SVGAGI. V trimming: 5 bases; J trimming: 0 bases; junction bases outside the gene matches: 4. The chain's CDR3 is CASSPTGDSYEQYF. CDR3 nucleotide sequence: TGTGCCAGCAGTCCCACAGGGGACTCCTACGAGCAGTACTTC.

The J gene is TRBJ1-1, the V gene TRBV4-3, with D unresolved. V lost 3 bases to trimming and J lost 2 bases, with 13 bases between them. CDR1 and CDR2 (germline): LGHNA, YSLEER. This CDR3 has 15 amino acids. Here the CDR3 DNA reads TGCGCCAGCAGCCATAATCCTCGGGAAAACACTGAAGCTTTCTTT. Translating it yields CASSHNPRENTEAFF.

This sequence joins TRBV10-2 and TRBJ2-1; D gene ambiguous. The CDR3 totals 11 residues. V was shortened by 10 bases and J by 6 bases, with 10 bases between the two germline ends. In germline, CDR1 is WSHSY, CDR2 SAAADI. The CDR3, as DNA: TGCGCCACCCTCCGGGTCAATGAGCAGTTCTTC. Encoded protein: CATLRVNEQFF.

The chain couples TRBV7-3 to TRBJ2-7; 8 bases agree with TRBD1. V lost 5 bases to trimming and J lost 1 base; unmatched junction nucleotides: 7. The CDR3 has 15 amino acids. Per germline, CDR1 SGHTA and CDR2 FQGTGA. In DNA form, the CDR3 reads TGTGCCAGCAGCGTGACAGGGGTGGGGTCCTACGAGCAGTACTTC. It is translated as CASSVTGVGSYEQYF.

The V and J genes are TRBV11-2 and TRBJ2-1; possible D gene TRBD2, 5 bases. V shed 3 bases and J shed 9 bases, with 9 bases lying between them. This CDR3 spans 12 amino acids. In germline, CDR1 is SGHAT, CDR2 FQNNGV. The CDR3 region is CASSLEVGEQFF. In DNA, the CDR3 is TGTGCCAGCAGCTTGGAGGTTGGTGAGCAGTTCTTC.

CDR3 sequence (DNA): TGTGCCTGGAGTCGGGGGGGCTGGCATGAGCAGTTCTTC. Translated, it gives CAWSRGGWHEQFF. The gene calls are TRBV30 and TRBJ2-1, with 8 bases matching TRBD2. This CDR3 region has 13 residues. The germline CDR1 and CDR2 sequences are GTSNPN and SVGIG (reference sequence). V dropped 2 bases and J dropped 8; count of bases not matched to a gene: 5. Looking up the rest from reference TRBV30 and TRBJ2-1 gives the full variable domain: SQTIHQWPATLVQPVGSPLSLECTVEGTSNPNLYWYRQAAGRGLQLLFYSVGIGQISSEVPQNLSASRPQDRQFILSSKKLLLSDSGFYLCAWSRGGWHEQFFGPGTRLTVL.

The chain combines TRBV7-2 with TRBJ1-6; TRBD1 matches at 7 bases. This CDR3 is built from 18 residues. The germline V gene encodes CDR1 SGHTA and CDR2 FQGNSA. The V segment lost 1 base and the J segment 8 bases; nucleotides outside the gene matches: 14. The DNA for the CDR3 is TGTGCCAGCAGCTTAGTGGTTCTGGTAGGGGGCTCAGATTCACCCCTCCACTTT. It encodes CASSLVVLVGGSDSPLHF.

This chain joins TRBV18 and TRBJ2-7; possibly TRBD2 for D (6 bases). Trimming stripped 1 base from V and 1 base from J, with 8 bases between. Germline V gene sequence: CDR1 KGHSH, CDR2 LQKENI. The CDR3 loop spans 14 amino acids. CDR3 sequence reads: CASSPRGTSYEQYF. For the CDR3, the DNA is TGTGCCAGCTCACCACGGGGGACTTCCTACGAGCAGTACTTC.